This T cell receptor beta chain was recorded in a study of CD8 T cells in ankylosing spondylitis. MiXCR, applied by TCRdb to the 5' RACE reads, yields one record per CDR3 protein. The sample carries 120,000 to 150,000 distinct CDR3 sequences, 7% to 10% recorded once. J lost 7 bases, V lost 0 bases, and 7 bases had no gene match. CDR3 length equals 15 residues. The V gene's germline CDR1 is DFQATT and CDR2 SNEGSKA (reference sequence). The receptor was derived from a male donor with ankylosing spondylitis. The genes are TRBV20-1 and TRBJ2-1, with 9 bases identical to TRBD1. What was sequenced was synovial fluid, either unsorted or a sorted T cell fraction (not recorded which). CDR3: CSARDPGTGRNEQFF. In nucleotides, the CDR3 is TGCAGTGCTAGAGATCCCGGGACAGGGCGAAATGAGCAGTTCTTC.